This T cell receptor beta chain originates from a study of early T cells in non-severe SARS-CoV-2 infection. About the study: The chains were unpaired, and the sequenced material was bulk RNA from unsorted whole blood.

Study results and limitations: Matching against VDJdb likely underestimated virus-specific expansions, favoring anti-spike CD8.

At least ten counts were recorded for this clonotype. Its antigen is unknown. TCRdb fed the 5' RACE reads into MiXCR, producing one record per CDR3 protein. The sample has tens of thousands of distinct CDR3 sequences, around 6.1% seen once; the top ten hold about an eighth. Germline V lookup: CDR1 KGHSH, CDR2 LQKENI. CDR3 length equals 14 residues. Trimming took 5 bases from V and 6 from J, leaving 16 bases between them. The sequence was collected from an adult who was a healthcare worker with PCR-confirmed SARS-CoV-2 infection or an uninfected control (not recorded which). The source material was whole blood. The chain has TRBV18 and TRBJ1-1, with D hard to call. The CDR3 nucleotides are TGTGCCAGCTCAATTCAAAAGGGTTTCGCTGAAGCTTTCTTT. This gives the protein CASSIQKGFAEAFF.